This entry concerns a single T cell receptor (beta chain). Its antigen is still unknown. This record comes from a study of cytomegalovirus exposure and HLA in healthy donors. Study conclusions and caveats: No immune exposure information besides CMV serostatus was available. A later analysis reported that several of the most significant clusters appeared to be linked to common viral pathogens, among them Epstein-Barr virus. Later analysis demonstrated an association between a missense DCLRE1C variant and TCR beta V- and J-gene trimming. Most subjects' HLA-A and HLA-B alleles were reportedly predicted from TCR beta sequences.

The PCR contained 60 Vbeta and 13 Jbeta primers. The repertoire was sequenced with immunoSEQ multiplex PCR; TCRdb's copy has only in-frame clones and lacks some. The repertoire includes approximately 120,000 clones, 70% to 80% of them detected once, and less than 4% sits in the top ten. In germline, CDR1 is SGHTA, CDR2 FQGNSA. CDR3 length: 13 amino acids. The V end lost 5 bases, the J end lost 8 bases, and 15 bases lay between the germline ends. The chain joins TRBV7-2 to TRBJ1-2, with a tentative D call TRBD1 (5 bases). The TCR comes from a man aged 25-45 years in good health and CMV-seronegative. The sample taken for sequencing was PBMCs. CDR3 in amino acids: CASSPPVGRGYTF. The CDR3 DNA sequence: TGTGCCAGCAGCCCCCCTGTGGGGCGAGGCTACACCTTC.